Listed here are 26 T cell receptor beta chains from one sample, sequenced in a study of blood T cell repertoires in COVID-19. TCRdb's table, derived via immunoSEQ multiplex PCR, lists solely in-frame clones and lacks some. In the table there are roughly 250,000 clones, 87% of which are singletons. The sequenced sample consisted of PBMCs or T cells enriched from blood (not recorded which). All receptors derive from a woman aged 25 to 39 with acute COVID-19.

This clone turned up a few times. The rearrangement links TRBV6-7 to TRBJ1-6, with D uncertain. TRBV6-7 is flagged as an ORF with uncertain function. V was pared by 10 bases and J by 0 bases, with 19 bases between. This CDR3 is built from 17 residues. CDR3: CATSFNLTSSYNSPLHF. CDR3 sequence (DNA): TGTGCCACCTCATTTAACCTCACCAGCTCCTATAATTCACCCCTCCACTTT.

V usage is TRBV15 and J usage is TRBJ2-1, with a weak D call TRBD2 (6 bases). This CDR3 comprises 15 residues. Looked up from germline, CDR1 is LNHNV and CDR2 is YYDKDF (reference sequence). V lost 0 bases and J 7 bases, leaving 13 bases between the germline ends. CDR3 in amino acids: CATSREGGVSNEQFF. In nucleotides, the CDR3 is TGTGCCACCAGCAGAGAAGGCGGGGTGTCGAATGAGCAGTTCTTC.

The chain joins TRBV4-1 to TRBJ2-5, with 15 bases fitting TRBD2. This CDR3 comprises 18 residues. The germline CDR1 and CDR2 sequences are MGHRA and YSYEKL. The V and J ends lost 4 bases and 2 bases, in that order; junction bases with no gene match: 8. The DNA for the CDR3 is TGCGCCAGCAGCCGAGGACTAGCGGGGGGGCTCGGGCAAGAGACCCAGTACTTC. As protein: CASSRGLAGGLGQETQYF.

CDR3 DNA: TGCGCCAGCAGCCAATTCTCCGGGACTAGTTTCTCCTACGAGCAGTACTTC. This encodes CASSQFSGTSFSYEQYF. V gene TRBV4-1 combines with J gene TRBJ2-7; 8 nucleotides agree with TRBD2. The V gene end was trimmed by 2 bases and the J gene end by 0 bases; junction bases not matched to a gene: 9. CDR3 length equals 17 residues. Germline assignment: CDR1 MGHRA and CDR2 YSYEKL.

The chain joins TRBV19 to TRBJ2-3; 15 bases are shared with TRBD2. The germline CDR1 and CDR2 sequences are LNHDA and SQIVND (reference sequence). The CDR3 is 13 residues long. Trimming removed 8 bases from V and 6 bases from J; junction bases left unmatched: 0. CDR3 in amino acids: CASGTSGRDTQYF. CDR3 bases: TGTGCCAGTGGGACTAGCGGGAGGGATACGCAGTATTTT. Variable domain in full (rest from reference TRBV19 and TRBJ2-3): DGGITQSPKYLFRKEGQNVTLSCEQNLNHDAMYWYRQDPGQGLRLIYYSQIVNDFQKGDIAEGYSVSREKKESFPLTVTSAQKNPTAFYLCASGTSGRDTQYFGPGTRLTVL.

The V gene is TRBV25-1, the J gene TRBJ1-2; the D gene is possibly TRBD1 (5 bases). The germline V gene has CDR1 MGHDK and CDR2 SYGVNS. The V end lost 0 bases, the J end lost 3 bases, and 14 bases lay between the germline ends. The length of the CDR3 is 16 residues. The CDR3 here is CASSEYGLGRDYGYTF. The CDR3 nucleotides are TGTGCCAGCAGTGAATATGGTTTGGGCAGGGACTATGGCTACACCTTC.

The chain uses TRBV19 and TRBJ1-6; 7 positions agree with TRBD1. V gave up 9 bases and J gave up 6 bases; unmatched junction bases: 11. The CDR3 sequence is 15 residues long. Germline values: CDR1 LNHDA, CDR2 SQIVND (reference sequence). CDR3 nucleotides: TGTGCCAGCGAAATAGGGGGCGCGGTTAATTCACCCCTCCACTTT. Residues: CASEIGGAVNSPLHF.

This chain uses TRBV25-1 with TRBJ2-1, with 10 bases aligning to TRBD1. V trimming: 10 bases; J trimming: 4 bases; junction bases outside the gene matches: 4. This CDR3 contains 13 residues. Per germline, CDR1 MGHDK and CDR2 SYGVNS. CDR3 sequence reads: CAIGTGEYNEQFF. CDR3 DNA sequence: TGTGCCATCGGGACAGGGGAATACAATGAGCAGTTCTTC. The variable domain in full, with the rest retrieved from reference TRBV25-1 and TRBJ2-1, is EADIYQTPRYLVIGTGKKITLECSQTMGHDKMYWYQQDPGMELHLIHYSYGVNSTEKGDLSSESTVSRIRTEHFPLTLESARPSHTSQYLCAIGTGEYNEQFFGPGTRLTVL.

This rearrangement joins TRBV11-2 to TRBJ1-2, with TRBD1 as a possible D gene (6 bases). CDR1 is SGHAT and CDR2 is FQNNGV in the germline V gene. CDR3 length: 15 residues. Trimming left V 6 bases short and J 4 bases short, with 18 bases between. The CDR3 DNA is TGTGCCAGCAGAAAAATCAGGGGAGCCGGCTATGGCTACACCTTC. Amino acids: CASRKIRGAGYGYTF. Based on the CDR3 plus reference TRBV11-2 and TRBJ1-2, the full variable domain is EAGVAQSPRYKIIEKRQSVAFWCNPISGHATLYWYQQILGQGPKLLIQFQNNGVVDDSQLPKDRFSAERLKGVDSTLKIQPAKLEDSAVYLCASRKIRGAGYGYTFGSGTRLTVV.

This rearrangement joins TRBV6-2 or TRBV6-3 to TRBJ2-3; 8 bases are shared with TRBD2. V gave up 2 bases and J gave up 4 bases; unmatched junction bases: 11. The CDR3 has 17 residues. Germline CDR1 and CDR2: MNHEY and SVGEGT. The CDR3 loop is CASSYPSAGGLADTQYF. DNA of the CDR3: TGTGCCAGCAGTTACCCCAGCGCGGGGGGATTAGCAGATACGCAGTATTTT.

This sequence joins TRBV7-2 and TRBJ1-6; no clear D. The CDR3 spans 13 residues. V lost 6 bases and J 8 bases, leaving 11 bases between the germline ends. The V gene's germline CDR1 is SGHTA and CDR2 FQGNSA. In DNA form, the CDR3 reads TGTGCCAGCAGTTTCGACGGGGATTCACCCCTCCACTTT. Its translation: CASSFDGDSPLHF.

The gene calls are TRBV21-1 and TRBJ2-7; TRBD1 is taken as the D call from the table, unchecked against the DNA. TRBV21-1 constitutes a pseudogene. The CDR3 has 18 residues. The CDR3: CASSNNYATMTKGYEQYF. The CDR3 nucleotides read TGTGCCAGCAGCAATAACTATGCGACAATGACGAAGGGGTACGAGCAGTACTTC.

This chain joins TRBV5-4 and TRBJ2-1; D is possibly TRBD2 (7 bases). The V end lost 0 bases, the J end lost 3 bases, and 13 bases lay between the germline ends. The CDR3 runs to 16 residues. Germline V gene data show CDR1 as SGHNT and CDR2 as YYREEE (reference sequence). The DNA of the CDR3 is TGTGCCAGCAGCTTGGGTATCGGGGGGCTCTACAATGAGCAGTTCTTC. Amino acid sequence: CASSLGIGGLYNEQFF.

CDR3 DNA sequence: TGTGCCATCAGTGGACAACAGGACTCCTACGAGCAGTACTTC. It yields the protein CAISGQQDSYEQYF. The chain couples TRBV10-3 to TRBJ2-7; TRBD1 might be the D (5 bases). The CDR3 has 14 residues. Trimming shortened V by 4 bases and J by 0 bases, and 10 bases separated the two germline ends. The germline gives CDR1 ENHRY, CDR2 SYGVKD.

V is TRBV18 and J is TRBJ1-6; tentative D call: TRBD1 (5 bases). Trimming took 4 bases from V and 9 from J, leaving 13 bases between them. The CDR3 totals 14 residues. Germline V gene lookup returns CDR1 KGHSH and CDR2 LQKENI. CDR3 region: CASSRGRVGSPLHF. The CDR3 DNA sequence: TGTGCCAGCTCACGAGGCAGGGTGGGTTCACCCCTCCACTTT.

This clone has just one count. The V gene is TRBV6-5, the J gene TRBJ2-1; weak D call: TRBD2 (5 bases). This CDR3 region has 15 residues. V lost 8 bases, J lost 4 bases, and 18 bases lay in between. Germline lookup yields CDR1 MNHEY and CDR2 SVGAGI. The CDR3 sequence: CASSPSGGGYNEQFF. The CDR3 region has the DNA TGTGCCAGCTCTCCCTCCGGCGGAGGTTACAATGAGCAGTTCTTC.

The chain couples TRBV6-1 to TRBJ1-6, with D possibly being TRBD1 (6 bases). Trimming stripped 1 base from V and 7 bases from J, with 8 bases between. CDR1 and CDR2 from the germline V gene are MNHNS and SASEGT. This CDR3 comprises 14 residues. The CDR3 sequence: CASSEGGQNSPLHF. CDR3 sequence (DNA): TGTGCCAGCAGTGAAGGTGGACAGAATTCACCCCTCCACTTT.

The chain carries TRBV7-2 and TRBJ1-5, with a weak D call TRBD1 (6 bases). Germline V gene data show CDR1 as SGHTA and CDR2 as FQGNSA. The CDR3 totals 16 residues. V gave up 3 bases and J gave up 0 bases, with 12 bases separating them. The chain's CDR3 is CASSFQGQYSNQPQHF. The CDR3 nucleotides are TGTGCCAGCAGCTTCCAAGGACAGTATAGCAATCAGCCCCAGCATTTT.

This clone was counted a single time. The chain links TRBV5-6 to TRBJ1-2; 7 bases are shared with TRBD1. The junction had 11 bases not matched to a gene; V was cut back by 3 bases and J by 3 bases. This CDR3 is 16 amino acids long. Germline CDR1 is SGHDT and CDR2 is YYEEEE. The CDR3 nucleotides read TGTGCCAGCAGCTCTGACCTCAGACAGGGATACTATGGCTACACCTTC. The encoded protein is CASSSDLRQGYYGYTF.

This chain's CDR3 is CSASADSAGNEQFF. In nucleotides, the CDR3 is TGCAGTGCTAGTGCGGATTCCGCGGGCAATGAGCAGTTCTTC. The chain links TRBV20-1 to TRBJ2-1; possible D gene TRBD2, 5 bases. With 3 bases removed from V and 6 bases from J, the gap between germline ends came to 15 bases. CDR1 and CDR2 from the germline V gene are DFQATT and SNEGSKA (reference sequence). The CDR3 length is 14 residues.

The chain combines TRBV18 with TRBJ1-1; 8 nucleotides match TRBD1. The CDR3 has 18 residues. V lost 2 bases to trimming and J lost 3 bases; unmatched junction nucleotides: 14. Looked up from germline, CDR1 is KGHSH and CDR2 is LQKENI. CDR3 nucleotides: TGTGCCAGCTCACCAGTCCTGACAGGGGCGCAGGGGGACACTGAAGCTTTCTTT. This gives the protein CASSPVLTGAQGDTEAFF.

CDR3 loop: CSVEESGVYSYEQYF. In DNA form, the CDR3 reads TGCAGCGTTGAGGAGTCGGGGGTTTACTCCTACGAGCAGTACTTC. This chain joins TRBV29-1 and TRBJ2-7; possibly TRBD2 for D (6 bases). Trimming removed 3 bases at V and 0 bases at J, with 15 bases between. The germline V gene encodes CDR1 SQVTM and CDR2 ANQGSEA. The CDR3 sequence is 15 residues long.

The chain couples TRBV6-7 to TRBJ2-5; 9 nucleotides line up with TRBD1. TRBV6-7 is an ORF; its function is uncertain. Trimming removed 7 bases from V and 7 bases from J; junction bases left unmatched: 13. This CDR3 region has 15 residues. The DNA for the CDR3 is TGTGCCAGCACCTCGCCGGGGACAGGGTTTTTGACCCAGTACTTC. This gives the protein CASTSPGTGFLTQYF.

The CDR3 here is CASSLAGTLEGYTF. In nucleotides, the CDR3 is TGTGCCAGCAGCTTGGCCGGGACACTGGAAGGCTACACCTTC. The chain couples TRBV7-9 to TRBJ1-2; a weak D match, TRBD1 (6 bases). Germline lookup yields CDR1 SEHNR and CDR2 FQNEAQ (reference sequence). Trimming took off 3 bases at V and 8 bases at J, with 16 bases between the two ends. The CDR3 has 14 residues.

The chain couples TRBV6-2 or TRBV6-3 to TRBJ1-2; TRBD1 matches 10 bases. In germline, CDR1 is MNHEY, CDR2 SVGEGT. The CDR3 spans 17 residues. The V segment lost 5 bases and the J segment 2 bases; nucleotides outside the gene matches: 11. The CDR3 loop reads CASSKRDRGRYNYGYTF. The CDR3 coding sequence is TGTGCCAGCAGTAAACGGGACAGGGGAAGATACAACTATGGCTACACCTTC.

For the CDR3, the DNA is TGTGCCAGCGCCGGGGGAGTCGGGACCGGCTCTGGAAACACCATATATTTT. Translation: CASAGGVGTGSGNTIYF. This chain links TRBV3-1 (or the pseudogene TRBV3-2) with TRBJ1-3, with a weak D call TRBD1 (5 bases). Germline values: CDR1 LGHDT, CDR2 YNNKEL (reference sequence). The CDR3 runs to 17 residues. The V end lost 8 bases, the J end lost 0 bases, and 20 bases lay between the germline ends.